One sample yielded the 9 T cell receptor beta chains listed below, sequenced in a study of CD8+ T cells in alopecia areata. In each case, RNA was isolated and then reverse transcribed into cDNA as the sequencing template. TCRdb's table, derived via immunoSEQ multiplex PCR, lists solely in-frame clones and lacks some. The table records about 280,000 clones, roughly 60% of them present only once. Specified treatment: oral pan-JAK inhibitor, 5-10 mg twice daily. Sequencing was performed on CD4+ T cells sorted from blood, taken at week 24, from a patient treated with tofacitinib. All receptors come from a human donor with alopecia areata.

This rearrangement joins TRBV30 to TRBJ1-4; no reliable D call. V lost 0 bases to trimming and J lost 6 bases, with 8 bases between them. The CDR3 runs to 13 residues. Germline loops: CDR1 GTSNPN, CDR2 SVGIG (reference sequence). CDR3 sequence: CAWSVRRDEKLFF. As DNA, the CDR3 is TGTGCCTGGAGTGTACGAAGGGATGAAAAACTGTTTTTT.

The chain employs TRBV20-1 and TRBJ2-5; possible D gene TRBD1, 5 bases. Per germline, CDR1 DFQATT and CDR2 SNEGSKA (reference sequence). The CDR3 runs to 11 residues. The ends were cut back, 4 bases at V and 9 bases at J, with 12 bases in the middle. DNA of the CDR3: TGCAGTGCTACAGGGTTGGAATCCCAGTACTTC. This gives the protein CSATGLESQYF.

The V call is TRBV7-6, the J call TRBJ1-4; D might be TRBD1 (5 bases). With 1 base removed from V and 4 bases from J, the gap between germline ends came to 13 bases. Germline CDR1 and CDR2: SGHVS and FNYEAQ. This CDR3 region has 16 residues. The CDR3 protein is CASSLGLGANNEKLFF. The CDR3 nucleotides are TGTGCCAGCAGCTTAGGCCTAGGGGCGAATAATGAAAAACTGTTTTTT.

The chain carries TRBV28 and TRBJ2-1, with 8 bases that match TRBD2. Germline loops: CDR1 MDHEN, CDR2 SYDVKM. J lost 15 bases, V lost 4 bases, and 11 bases had no gene match. This CDR3 contains 13 residues. DNA for the CDR3: TGTGCCAGCAGTTGGAGCGGGGGCCCGCGGACGTTCTTC. It codes for CASSWSGGPRTFF. The full variable domain, in which reference TRBV28 and TRBJ2-1 provide the parts outside the CDR3, is DVKVTQSSRYLVKRTGEKVFLECVQDMDHENMFWYRQDPGLGLRLIYFSYDVKMKEKGDIPEGYSVSREKKERFSLILESASTNQTSMYLCASSWSGGPRTFFGPGTRLTVL.

This clone was recorded once. The chain links TRBV18 to TRBJ2-7; D is unresolved. This CDR3 region has 15 residues. The ends were cut back, 3 bases at V and 4 bases at J, with 16 bases in the middle. The germline V gene encodes CDR1 KGHSH and CDR2 LQKENI. CDR3 sequence: CASSPRTANGYEQYF. The CDR3, as DNA: TGTGCCAGCTCACCGAGGACGGCGAACGGGTACGAGCAGTACTTC.

CDR3 DNA sequence: TGTGCCAGCAGAGGGGACTGGACCTACGAGCAGTACTTC. Its protein is CASRGDWTYEQYF. The chain recombines TRBV2 with TRBJ2-5; D perhaps matches TRBD2 (6 bases). The J call may not be correct, given that the DNA end is closer to TRBJ2-7. This CDR3 comprises 13 residues. Germline V gene data show CDR1 as SNHLY and CDR2 as FYNNEI.

This clone was found once. The genes are TRBV15 and TRBJ1-5; no clear D. CDR1 and CDR2 from the germline V gene are LNHNV and YYDKDF (reference sequence). Trimming cost V 1 base and J 3 bases, with 4 bases left between them. The CDR3 extends over 13 amino acids. The CDR3 here is CATSRGFNQPQHF. CDR3 DNA: TGTGCCACCAGCAGAGGGTTCAATCAGCCCCAGCATTTT.

V usage is TRBV7-9 and J usage is TRBJ2-1, with D uncertain. The V gene lost 5 bases and the J gene lost 8 bases, with 4 bases spanning the gap. Germline values: CDR1 SEHNR, CDR2 FQNEAQ (reference sequence). This CDR3 spans 10 amino acids. CDR3 coding DNA: TGTGCCAGCAGCCAGTATGAGCAGTTCTTC. Translated, it gives CASSQYEQFF. Filled out from reference TRBV7-9 and TRBJ2-1, the complete variable domain reads DTGVSQNPRHKITKRGQNVTFRCDPISEHNRLYWYRQTLGQGPEFLTYFQNEAQLEKSRLLSDRFSAERPKGSFSTLEIQRTEQGDSAMYLCASSQYEQFFGPGTRLTVL.

The gene calls are TRBV30 and TRBJ1-1, with D perhaps matching TRBD1 (5 bases). CDR1 and CDR2 (germline): GTSNPN, SVGIG (reference sequence). The CDR3 has 12 residues. Trimming shortened V by 0 bases and J by 7 bases, and 9 bases separated the two germline ends. In nucleotides, the CDR3 is TGTGCCTGGAGTGTACCGGGGGATGAAGCTTTCTTT. It is translated as CAWSVPGDEAFF.